A selection of T cell receptor beta chains follows, all from one sample in a study of T cell clones after liver transplantation. The protocol was immunoSEQ multiplex PCR, while the TCRdb copy is restricted to in-frame clones and leaves out a portion. The sample has approximately 100,000 clones, 84% seen once. The sample in question was CD4+ T cells from blood, obtained around 48 months after liver transplant. Every receptor here comes from a human patient who received a liver transplant. Some T cells may be supplied by the graft donor. Both conserved end residues are part of each CDR3. A D gene is named only where the DNA matches it firmly. A row's size may be missing; if present it is once, few, many or a size class.

>TRBV6-5|-|many|TRBJ1-1
CASSHRMTEAFF
TGTGCCAGCAGTCACAGGATGACTGAAGCTTTCTTT
>TRBV11-1|-|-|TRBJ1-1
CASSLQGTTEAFF
TGTGCCAGCAGCTTACAGGGTACAACTGAAGCTTTCTTT
>TRBV5-1|-|-|TRBJ2-3
CASSLVKPSTDTQYF
TGCGCCAGCAGCTTGGTGAAACCGTCAACAGATACGCAGTATTTT
>TRBV5-4|TRBD2|-|TRBJ2-3
CASSWGLAGTDTQYF
TGTGCCAGCAGCTGGGGACTAGCGGGCACAGATACGCAGTATTTT
>TRBV27|TRBD1|-|TRBJ2-3
CASSLGQGGSTDTQYF
TGTGCCAGCAGTTTAGGACAGGGGGGTAGCACAGATACGCAGTATTTT
>TRBV7-2|TRBD1|-|TRBJ2-3
CASSLTQGAGTDTQYF
TGTGCCAGCAGCTTAACGCAGGGGGCGGGCACAGATACGCAGTATTTT
>TRBV7-2|TRBD2|-|TRBJ2-7
CASSTGLAVYEQYF
TGTGCCAGCAGCACCGGACTAGCGGTATACGAGCAGTACTTC
>TRBV11-2|-|-|TRBJ2-5
CASSLGGSAKTQYF
TGTGCCAGCAGCTTAGGGGGCAGTGCGAAGACCCAGTACTTC
>TRBV27|TRBD2|-|TRBJ2-1
CASTRTSSGVKGDEQFF
TGTGCCAGCACCCGCACCTCGAGCGGGGTAAAAGGCGATGAGCAGTTCTTC
>TRBV20-1|-|-|TRBJ2-7
CSAKGPNEQYF
TGCAGTGCTAAGGGGCCCAACGAGCAGTACTTC
>TRBV19|-|-|TRBJ2-6
CASTPDAVSGANVLTF
TGTGCCAGTACTCCCGACGCAGTTTCTGGGGCCAACGTCCTGACTTTC
>TRBV7-2|TRBD2|-|TRBJ2-1
CASSSDGLAGSSYNEQFF
TGTGCCAGCAGCTCCGATGGGCTAGCGGGGAGCTCCTACAATGAGCAGTTCTTC
>TRBV5-1|TRBD1|-|TRBJ1-1
CASSFQGEYTEAFF
TGCGCCAGCAGCTTTCAGGGGGAGTACACTGAAGCTTTCTTT
>TRBV5-4|-|-|TRBJ2-1
CASKAFNEQFF
TGTGCCAGCAAGGCTTTCAATGAGCAGTTCTTC
>TRBV6-1|-|-|TRBJ1-3
CASSEKLWAGGNTIYF
TGTGCCAGCAGTGAAAAATTGTGGGCAGGGGGAAACACCATATATTTT
>TRBV5-4|-|-|TRBJ1-6
CASSRLTGSNSPLHF
TGTGCCAGCAGCCGACTCACAGGATCTAATTCACCCCTCCACTTT
>TRBV29-1|-|-|TRBJ1-1
CSVIRGEQAEAFF
TGCAGCGTCATCAGGGGAGAACAGGCTGAAGCTTTCTTT
>TRBV6-1|-|-|TRBJ2-1
CATVLPGPRNEQFF
TGTGCCACCGTCCTCCCGGGCCCGCGCAATGAGCAGTTCTTC
>TRBV27|-|few|TRBJ2-1
CASQPVSYNEQFF
TGTGCCAGTCAGCCGGTTTCCTACAATGAGCAGTTCTTC
>TRBV4-1|-|-|TRBJ1-1
CASSQVSGVFRSGNTEAFF
TGCGCCAGCAGCCAAGTTTCGGGGGTGTTTAGAAGCGGGAACACTGAAGCTTTCTTT
>TRBV6-5|TRBD1|-|TRBJ1-1
CASSYSDRDTEAFF
TGTGCCAGCAGTTACTCGGACAGGGACACTGAAGCTTTCTTT
>TRBV20-1|-|-|TRBJ2-7
CSAGRSYEQYF
TGCAGTGCTGGCAGATCCTACGAGCAGTACTTC
>TRBV19|-|-|TRBJ1-5
CASTQPGGPGQPQHF
TGTGCCAGTACCCAGCCGGGGGGCCCCGGTCAGCCCCAGCATTTT
>TRBV14|-|-|TRBJ2-7
CASSQRVEQYF
TGTGCCAGCAGCCAACGGGTCGAGCAGTACTTC
>TRBV6-1|-|-|TRBJ1-2
CASSDRGQANYGYTF
TGTGCCAGCAGTGATCGGGGGCAAGCTAACTATGGCTACACCTTC
>TRBV19|-|-|TRBJ1-1
CASSMGRTEAFF
TGTGCCAGTAGTATGGGACGGACTGAAGCTTTCTTT
>TRBV29-1|TRBD2|-|TRBJ2-1
CSAGLAGVAIEQFF
TGCAGCGCTGGACTAGCGGGAGTGGCTATTGAGCAGTTCTTC
>TRBV29-1|-|-|TRBJ1-1
CSVERDPSTEAFF
TGCAGCGTTGAGAGGGACCCCAGCACTGAAGCTTTCTTT
>TRBV7-3|-|once|TRBJ2-1
CASSLSRAGQGEQFF
TGTGCCAGCAGCTTATCCCGTGCGGGGCAGGGAGAGCAGTTCTTC
>TRBV5-1|TRBD2|-|TRBJ2-2
CASSSTGTSVNGELFF
TGCGCCAGCAGCAGTACCGGGACTAGCGTAAACGGGGAGCTGTTTTTT
>TRBV2|TRBD2|-|TRBJ2-5
CASSVLAGGQETQYF
TGTGCCAGCAGTGTCTTAGCGGGGGGTCAAGAGACCCAGTACTTC
>TRBV14|-|-|TRBJ1-1
CASSLLMNTEAFF
TGTGCCAGCAGCCTCCTTATGAACACTGAAGCTTTCTTT
>TRBV10-1|-|-|TRBJ2-7
CASSRPGLDEQYF
TGCGCCAGCTCTCGCCCAGGGCTGGACGAGCAGTACTTC
>TRBV5-4|-|-|TRBJ2-7
CASSSPRSSYEQYF
TGTGCCAGCAGCTCTCCGAGGAGCTCCTACGAGCAGTACTTC
>TRBV30|-|few|TRBJ2-3
CAWSVGGGPSSTDTQYF
TGTGCCTGGAGTGTCGGAGGTGGCCCCTCTAGCACAGATACGCAGTATTTT
>TRBV11-2|-|-|TRBJ1-3
CASSFSGSGNTIYF
TGTGCCAGCAGCTTCTCGGGGAGTGGAAACACCATATATTTT
>TRBV10-1|-|-|TRBJ1-4
CASSDGLGEKLFF
TGCGCCAGCAGTGACGGGCTGGGTGAAAAACTGTTTTTT
>TRBV27|TRBD2|-|TRBJ2-1
CASSYLLAGSYNEQFF
TGTGCCAGCAGCTACTTACTAGCGGGGTCCTACAATGAGCAGTTCTTC
>TRBV7-3|-|-|TRBJ2-2
CASSLIMSGELFF
TGTGCCAGCAGCTTAATCATGTCCGGGGAGCTGTTTTTT
>TRBV25-1|-|few|TRBJ1-6
CASSASRVSYNSPLHF
TGTGCCAGCAGTGCTTCCCGGGTGTCCTATAATTCACCCCTCCACTTT
>TRBV19|-|-|TRBJ1-2
CASSIDGGGTNYGYTF
TGTGCCAGTAGTATAGATGGCGGGGGCACTAACTATGGCTACACCTTC
>TRBV11-1|-|-|TRBJ1-1
CASSFQGDTEAFF
TGTGCCAGCAGCTTTCAGGGTGACACTGAAGCTTTCTTT
>TRBV7-8|-|-|TRBJ2-7
CASSSINGEQYF
TGTGCCAGCAGCTCTATCAACGGCGAGCAGTACTTC
>TRBV7-9|TRBD1|-|TRBJ1-4
CASSVRDRGREKLFF
TGTGCCAGCAGCGTAAGGGACAGGGGTCGTGAAAAACTGTTTTTT
>TRBV6-5|TRBD1|-|TRBJ1-4
CASSQGALEKLFF
TGTGCCAGCAGCCAGGGGGCCCTAGAAAAACTGTTTTTT
>TRBV27|TRBD1|-|TRBJ1-2
CASSLSLRDSFFYGYTF
TGTGCCAGCAGTTTATCTCTTCGGGACAGCTTCTTTTATGGCTACACCTTC
>TRBV7-2|-|-|TRBJ2-2
CASSLRGPGELFF
TGTGCCAGCAGCTTACGAGGGCCCGGGGAGCTGTTTTTT
>TRBV6-5|-|-|TRBJ2-7
CASRSPLLDYEQYF
TGTGCCAGCAGGAGCCCCCTACTAGACTACGAGCAGTACTTC
>TRBV7-8|-|-|TRBJ2-7
CATGGYEQYF
TGTGCCACTGGGGGTTACGAGCAGTACTTC
>TRBV5-4|-|-|TRBJ2-1
CASRPGGAPYNEQFF
TGTGCCAGCAGGCCTGGGGGCGCCCCCTACAATGAGCAGTTCTTC
>TRBV7-9|-|many|TRBJ2-7
CASSLKNEQYF
TGTGCCAGCAGCTTAAAGAACGAGCAGTACTTC
>TRBV25-1|TRBD2|-|TRBJ2-3
CASSERGSSDTQYF
TGTGCCAGCAGTGAACGCGGGAGCTCAGATACGCAGTATTTT
>TRBV7-2|-|many|TRBJ2-7
CASSLHMTDYEQYF
TGTGCCAGCAGCTTACACATGACGGACTACGAGCAGTACTTC
>TRBV10-2|-|-|TRBJ2-2
CASNQNTGELFF
TGCGCCAGCAACCAGAACACCGGGGAGCTGTTTTTT
>TRBV7-6|-|-|TRBJ2-3
CASSLVGAATDTQYF
TGTGCCAGCAGCTTAGTGGGGGCGGCCACAGATACGCAGTATTTT
>TRBV6-5|TRBD2|-|TRBJ2-1
CATRGRLAGGDEQFF
TGTGCCACTCGGGGTCGACTAGCGGGAGGTGATGAGCAGTTCTTC
>TRBV7-9|-|few|TRBJ1-1
CASSPTRGWNTEAFF
TGTGCCAGCAGCCCCACCAGGGGCTGGAACACTGAAGCTTTCTTT
>TRBV6-1|TRBD2|-|TRBJ2-7
CASSTGRAYEQYF
TGTGCCAGCAGTACCGGGAGGGCCTACGAGCAGTACTTC
>TRBV15|TRBD1|-|TRBJ2-2
CATSTPGPDRGRGTGELFF
TGTGCCACCAGCACCCCAGGCCCGGACAGGGGTAGGGGAACCGGGGAGCTGTTTTTT